The next 17 T cell receptor beta chains were all read from a single sample in a study of cytomegalovirus exposure and HLA in healthy donors. Generated by immunoSEQ multiplex PCR, the TCRdb table keeps only in-frame clones and is missing some. Of hundreds of thousands of clones listed, about 88% are singletons. Material for sequencing was PBMCs. These receptors all stem from a man aged 18 to 30 in good health and CMV-seropositive.

This clone was seen only a few times. As DNA, the CDR3 is TGTGCCAGCAGCAAAGAAAGGGGCGAGAACTATGGCTACACCTTC. Its protein is CASSKERGENYGYTF. The chain links TRBV21-1 to TRBJ1-2; no check of the table's D call, TRBD1, against the DNA was made. TRBV21-1 is a pseudogene segment. This CDR3 has 15 residues.

J is TRBJ1-1 and V is TRBV29-1; 9 positions match TRBD1. The CDR3 has 12 residues. J lost 5 bases, V lost 7 bases, and 5 bases had no gene match. Looked up from germline, CDR1 is SQVTM and CDR2 is ANQGSEA. As DNA, the CDR3 is TGCAGCGGCAACAGGGGGCTAACTGAAGCTTTCTTT. Its protein is CSGNRGLTEAFF.

The sample holds a few counts of this clone. The chain carries TRBV7-9 and TRBJ1-2; tentative D call: TRBD1 (5 bases). The CDR3 contains 16 residues. Germline V gene sequence: CDR1 SEHNR, CDR2 FQNEAQ (reference sequence). Trimming stripped 3 bases from V and 7 bases from J, with 21 bases between. CDR3 residues: CASSFHPDGRDGGYTF. The CDR3 DNA is TGTGCCAGCAGCTTTCACCCCGACGGCAGGGATGGTGGCTACACCTTC.

This chain uses TRBV18 with TRBJ1-1; 10 bases are shared with TRBD1. This CDR3 is 14 amino acids long. Germline CDR1 and CDR2: KGHSH and LQKENI. J gave up 4 bases and V 4 bases, and 3 bases lay outside the gene matches. The DNA of the CDR3 is TGTGCCAGCTCACGGGACAGGGGAGGCACTGAAGCTTTCTTT. It codes for CASSRDRGGTEAFF.

The chain links TRBV4-2 to TRBJ2-3; 8 nucleotides agree with TRBD2. This CDR3 is built from 16 residues. Per the germline V gene, CDR1 is LGHNA and CDR2 is YNFKEQ. The ends lost 4 bases at V and 6 bases at J; junction bases unmatched: 12. This chain's CDR3 is CASSPLGGLVNDTQYF. CDR3 DNA: TGTGCCAGCAGCCCCCTTGGGGGACTAGTTAACGATACGCAGTATTTT.

The gene calls are TRBV30 and TRBJ1-1; 7 bases are a match to TRBD1. Germline CDR1 and CDR2: GTSNPN and SVGIG (reference sequence). The CDR3 contains 13 residues. V shed 1 base and J 11 bases; nucleotides not matched to a gene: 10. CDR3 protein: CAWSAQTGNVAFF. The CDR3 bases are TGTGCCTGGAGTGCGCAGACAGGGAATGTGGCTTTCTTT. The full variable domain, completed using reference TRBV30 and TRBJ1-1, is SQTIHQWPATLVQPVGSPLSLECTVEGTSNPNLYWYRQAAGRGLQLLFYSVGIGQISSEVPQNLSASRPQDRQFILSSKKLLLSDSGFYLCAWSAQTGNVAFFGQGTRLTVV.

V gene TRBV13 combines with J gene TRBJ1-1; D possibly corresponds to TRBD1 (5 bases). CDR3 length equals 14 residues. Germline loops: CDR1 PRHDT, CDR2 FYEKMQ (reference sequence). V lost 5 bases and J lost 4, with 14 bases in between. CDR3 nucleotide sequence: TGTGCCAGCAGCATACCTTTGAGGGGCACTGAAGCTTTCTTT. The encoded protein is CASSIPLRGTEAFF.

Only a few counts were recorded for this clone. The V gene is TRBV7-2, the J gene TRBJ1-1; maybe TRBD1 (6 bases). Deletions cut 1 base from V and 8 bases from J, with 17 bases between. CDR3 length: 15 amino acids. Per germline, CDR1 SGHTA and CDR2 FQGNSA. CDR3 bases: TGTGCCAGCAGCTTAGATCCGGGGACAACACGCGAAGCTTTCTTT. Encoded protein: CASSLDPGTTREAFF.

The chain couples TRBV9 to TRBJ2-7; 11 positions match TRBD2. Looked up from germline, CDR1 is SGDLS and CDR2 is YYNGEE. There are 16 residues in the CDR3. V shed 4 bases and J 1 base; nucleotides not matched to a gene: 7. CDR3 nucleotides: TGTGCCAGCAGCCCCACCGGGACTAGCGGTTCCTACGAGCAGTACTTC. It yields the protein CASSPTGTSGSYEQYF.

V gene TRBV27 combines with J gene TRBJ2-7, with 9 bases identical to TRBD2. J gave up 2 bases and V 5 bases, and 7 bases lay outside the gene matches. In germline, CDR1 is MNHEY, CDR2 SMNVEV (reference sequence). The CDR3 is 15 amino acids. CDR3: CASSMTSGRTYEQYF. The CDR3 bases are TGTGCCAGCAGTATGACTAGCGGAAGGACCTACGAGCAGTACTTC.

The chain uses TRBV9 and TRBJ2-7; maybe TRBD1 (5 bases). The length of the CDR3 is 13 residues. V dropped 0 bases and J dropped 7 bases, with 11 bases sitting between them. Germline loops: CDR1 SGDLS, CDR2 YYNGEE. CDR3 loop: CASSVGPGLEQYF. The DNA for the CDR3 is TGTGCCAGCAGCGTAGGGCCAGGGTTAGAGCAGTACTTC.

The chain is built from TRBV18 and TRBJ1-1, with D unclear. Trimming removed 2 bases at V and 6 bases at J, with 7 bases between. CDR1 is KGHSH and CDR2 is LQKENI in the germline V gene. CDR3 length equals 12 residues. The CDR3 DNA is TGTGCCAGCTCACCAGGCACAGCTGAAGCTTTCTTT. Translating gives CASSPGTAEAFF.

The chain recombines TRBV18 with TRBJ2-5; 8 bases are a match to TRBD1. CDR3 length: 16 amino acids. The V and J ends lost 5 bases and 2 bases, in that order; junction bases with no gene match: 10. CDR1 and CDR2 (germline): KGHSH, LQKENI. CDR3 in amino acids: CASSTELGTGQETQYF. The CDR3 region has the DNA TGTGCCAGCTCAACTGAACTCGGGACAGGACAAGAGACCCAGTACTTC.

This chain links TRBV5-1 with TRBJ2-5; 7 nucleotides agree with TRBD2. Germline trimming cut 5 bases from V and 1 base from J; bases unmatched to any gene: 14. The length of the CDR3 is 17 residues. Germline V CDR1 and CDR2: SGHRS, YFSETQ. The CDR3 DNA is TGCGCCAGCAGTAGTGGGAGAACGGGAGGTCGCCAAGAGACCCAGTACTTC. Protein sequence: CASSSGRTGGRQETQYF.

This rearrangement joins TRBV5-1 to TRBJ2-1; the D gene is possibly TRBD2 (6 bases). The CDR3 is 16 residues long. Deletions cut 5 bases from V and 7 bases from J, with 22 bases between. Germline V gives CDR1 SGHRS, CDR2 YFSETQ. In DNA form, the CDR3 reads TGCGCCAGCAGGCCAGGGACTGCCGAGCAAGGGAATGAGCAGTTCTTC. Translation gives CASRPGTAEQGNEQFF.

V and J are TRBV29-1 and TRBJ2-1; TRBD2 matches at 9 bases. Germline values: CDR1 SQVTM, CDR2 ANQGSEA. Trimming took 7 bases from V and 4 from J; bases not matched to a gene: 8. The CDR3 is 14 amino acids. CDR3 in DNA: TGCAGCGATGTCCTAGCGGGAAAATACAATGAGCAGTTCTTC. This gives the protein CSDVLAGKYNEQFF.

This clone was recorded a few times. The chain recombines TRBV23-1 with TRBJ1-1, with D perhaps TRBD1 (6 bases). TRBV23-1 is an ORF; its function is uncertain. This CDR3 is 14 amino acids long. V was shortened by 3 bases and J by 1 base, with 9 bases between the two germline ends. CDR3 sequence (DNA): TGCGCCAGCAGTCAGCAGACAGGGAACACTGAAGCTTTCTTT. It codes for CASSQQTGNTEAFF.